The 12 T cell receptor beta chains presented below share a single source sample, sequenced in a study of blood T cell repertoires in COVID-19 (dated by TCRdb to about 2020). Receptors were amplified or captured by the immunoSEQ multiplex PCR assay. Drawn from immuneACCESS, this table holds only the in-frame rearrangements with V and J called that TCRdb kept. Clones are partly lost; checked studies trace under half to an unresolved V gene and leave the rest unexplained. The sample table holds tens of thousands of clones, of which roughly 70% were seen once. The ten largest clones represent 61% of the sample. The sequenced sample was peripheral blood. The receptors were sampled from a man at least 80 years old with acute or convalescent COVID-19.

J is TRBJ2-7 and V is TRBV6-5; 12 nucleotides align to TRBD2. The CDR3 loop spans 15 amino acids. Trimming cost V 8 bases and J 2 bases; bases outside gene matches: 7. Germline lookup yields CDR1 MNHEY and CDR2 SVGAGI. The CDR3 here is CASGRGLAGTYEQYF. The CDR3 coding sequence is TGTGCCAGCGGGAGAGGACTAGCGGGAACCTACGAGCAGTACTTC.

The chain couples TRBV28 to TRBJ1-3; no firm D call. Germline V gene sequence: CDR1 MDHEN, CDR2 SYDVKM. The V gene lost 5 bases and the J gene lost 4 bases, with 12 bases spanning the gap. This CDR3 has 14 amino acids. CDR3 sequence: CASSPAGVGNTIYF. CDR3 nucleotide sequence: TGTGCCAGCAGTCCCGCCGGGGTCGGAAACACCATATATTTT.

The genes are TRBV29-1 and TRBJ1-2; 10 positions match TRBD1. After removal of 2 bases from V and 3 bases from J, the junction contained 9 bases not matched to a gene. The CDR3 is made up of 16 amino acids. Germline V gene lookup returns CDR1 SQVTM and CDR2 ANQGSEA. The CDR3 loop is CSVENRGQGGYYGYTF. CDR3 in DNA: TGCAGCGTTGAAAATCGAGGACAGGGGGGTTACTATGGCTACACCTTC.

In this sample, this clone turned up once. Written as DNA, the CDR3 is TGTGCCAGCTCACTTGGGGGGGCTGGGGTGAACACTGAAGCTTTCTTT. It specifies CASSLGGAGVNTEAFF. The chain recombines TRBV18 with TRBJ1-1; D is perhaps TRBD1 (6 bases). The CDR3 runs to 16 residues. CDR1 is KGHSH and CDR2 is LQKENI in the germline V gene. V was pared by 4 bases and J by 0 bases, with 15 bases between. Supplemented by reference TRBV18 and TRBJ1-1, the full variable domain reads NAGVMQNPRHLVRRRGQEARLRCSPMKGHSHVYWYRQLPEEGLKFMVYLQKENIIDESGMPKERFSAEFPKEGPSILRIQQVVRGDSAAYFCASSLGGAGVNTEAFFGQGTRLTVV.

The rearrangement uses TRBV7-9 and TRBJ2-7, with 11 bases matching TRBD2. This CDR3 region has 17 residues. Germline lookup yields CDR1 SEHNR and CDR2 FQNEAQ (reference sequence). The V and J ends lost 3 bases and 2 bases, in that order; junction bases with no gene match: 9. The CDR3 DNA follows: TGTGCCAGCAGCTTGATAGCGGGAGGGCCAGGGGCCTACGAGCAGTACTTC. It codes for CASSLIAGGPGAYEQYF.

This clone was seen many times. This chain joins TRBV7-9 and TRBJ2-1; the match to TRBD2 covers 10 bases. The germline V gene has CDR1 SEHNR and CDR2 FQNEAQ (reference sequence). This CDR3 has 15 amino acids. J was trimmed by 6 bases and V by 1 base; bases with no gene match: 3. CDR3 bases: TGTGCCAGCAGCTTAGGAGCGGGAGGGATCAATGAGCAGTTCTTC. Its translation is CASSLGAGGINEQFF.

The chain recombines TRBV24-1 with TRBJ2-1; D remains ambiguous. Germline assignment: CDR1 KGHDR and CDR2 SFDVKD. V lost 5 bases and J lost 0, with 10 bases in between. This CDR3 has 15 amino acids. The CDR3 loop reads CATSASVRSYNEQFF. CDR3 sequence (DNA): TGTGCCACCAGTGCCTCAGTACGCTCCTACAATGAGCAGTTCTTC.

This clone came up a few times. The chain employs TRBV10-3 and TRBJ2-7; 7 nucleotides line up with TRBD1. This CDR3 has 15 residues. CDR1 and CDR2 from the germline V gene are ENHRY and SYGVKD. V lost 3 bases and J lost 2; bases outside the gene matches: 7. The CDR3 DNA is TGTGCCATCAGTGATGGGGACAGCGGACCCTACGAGCAGTACTTC. It specifies CAISDGDSGPYEQYF.

Only a few counts were recorded for this clone. The V call is TRBV27, the J call TRBJ1-5; TRBD1 aligns across 7 bases. Per germline, CDR1 MNHEY and CDR2 SMNVEV (reference sequence). Trimming took 5 bases from V and 1 from J; bases not matched to a gene: 5. The CDR3 covers 15 residues. The CDR3: CASSVPRGSNQPQHF. The CDR3 nucleotides read TGTGCCAGCAGTGTCCCCAGGGGGAGCAATCAGCCCCAGCATTTT.

V gene TRBV28 combines with J gene TRBJ1-6; the D is unclear. The CDR3 loop spans 13 amino acids. Trimming removed 9 bases from V and 2 bases from J, with 8 bases in between. Germline V gives CDR1 MDHEN, CDR2 SYDVKM. CDR3 loop: CASSLPYNSPLHF. The CDR3 DNA sequence: TGTGCCAGTTCTCTCCCCTATAATTCACCCCTCCACTTT.

This clone has just a few counts. The J gene is TRBJ2-4, the V gene TRBV4-2; possibly TRBD1 for D (5 bases). Per the germline V gene, CDR1 is LGHNA and CDR2 is YNFKEQ. Between the trimmed V and J ends, which lost 1 base and 4 bases, there was a span of 5 bases. The CDR3 is 13 residues long. In DNA form, the CDR3 reads TGTGCCAGCAGCCAAGGGACAAAAAACATTCAGTACTTC. Amino acid sequence: CASSQGTKNIQYF.

V and J are TRBV11-2 and TRBJ2-1; the match to TRBD2 covers 11 bases. CDR3 size: 17 residues. After removal of 0 bases from V and 2 bases from J, the junction contained 3 bases not matched to a gene. Germline V gives CDR1 SGHAT, CDR2 FQNNGV. CDR3 sequence reads: CASSLELAGATYNEQFF. For the CDR3, the DNA is TGTGCCAGCAGCTTAGAACTAGCGGGAGCAACCTACAATGAGCAGTTCTTC.